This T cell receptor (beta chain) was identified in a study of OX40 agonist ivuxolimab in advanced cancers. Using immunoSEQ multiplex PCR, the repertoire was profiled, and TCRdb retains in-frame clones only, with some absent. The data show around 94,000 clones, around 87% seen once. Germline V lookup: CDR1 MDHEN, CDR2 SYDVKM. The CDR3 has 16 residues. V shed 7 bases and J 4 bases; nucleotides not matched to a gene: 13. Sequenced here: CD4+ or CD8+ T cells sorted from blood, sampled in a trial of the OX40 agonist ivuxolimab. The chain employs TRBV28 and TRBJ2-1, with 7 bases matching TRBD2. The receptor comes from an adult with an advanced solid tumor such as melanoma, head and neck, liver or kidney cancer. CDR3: CASNLAWRGKYNEQFF. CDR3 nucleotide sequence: TGTGCCAGCAATCTCGCCTGGCGGGGGAAATACAATGAGCAGTTCTTC.